This T cell receptor (beta chain) was profiled in a study of control samples from healthy donors and cancer patients. Only in-frame clones appear in the TCRdb table, and some are missing; sequencing was by immunoSEQ multiplex PCR. The repertoire consists of about 28,000 clones, with just under 90% occurring once and the leading ten covering under 2%. V was pared by 3 bases and J by 1 base, with 6 bases of the junction left unmatched. The length of the CDR3 is 15 residues. CDR1 and CDR2 from the germline V gene are LNHDA and SQIVND (reference sequence). The source is a woman aged 40 to 50 with lung cancer. This chain connects TRBV19 to TRBJ2-7; 7 nucleotides match TRBD1. Sequences were obtained from PBMCs. The CDR3 is CASSMSGTVSYEQYF. CDR3 in DNA: TGTGCCAGTAGTATGTCCGGGACAGTATCCTACGAGCAGTACTTC.